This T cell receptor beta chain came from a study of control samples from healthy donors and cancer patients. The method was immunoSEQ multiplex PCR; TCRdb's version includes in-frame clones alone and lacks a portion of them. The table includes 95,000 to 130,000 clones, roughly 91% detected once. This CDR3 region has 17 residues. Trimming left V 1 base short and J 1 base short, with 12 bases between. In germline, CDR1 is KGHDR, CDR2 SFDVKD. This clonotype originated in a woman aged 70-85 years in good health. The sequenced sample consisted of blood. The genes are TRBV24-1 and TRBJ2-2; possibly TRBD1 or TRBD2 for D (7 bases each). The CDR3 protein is CATSDFSRGGNTGELFF. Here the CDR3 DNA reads TGTGCCACCAGTGATTTCAGCAGGGGGGGGAACACCGGGGAGCTGTTTTTT.